The T cell receptor beta chain described here comes from a study of blood T cells in healthy people across ages. For the study at large: About one barcoded beta molecule per two T cells was captured by template switching. Points from the study as a whole: The study could not conclusively compare naive and antigen-experienced cells, given its unsorted PBMCs.

V dropped 1 base and J dropped 2; count of bases not matched to a gene: 7. Germline V gene sequence: CDR1 MDHEN, CDR2 SYDVKM. The CDR3 has 16 residues. Concerning this clonotype: Its antigen remains unknown.

A sample-barcoded 5' primer and a J-beta primer mix were used in a second PCR of roughly 6 to 12 cycles. A template-switch adaptor with 12 random nucleotides tagged each cDNA molecule. Using its own MiXCR run on the 5' RACE reads, TCRdb lists one record per CDR3 protein. The repertoire has approximately 690,000 distinct CDR3 sequences, 58% of them found once; the top ten carry 35% to 40%. The sample consisted of blood. This chain links TRBV28 with TRBJ2-5; TRBD2 aligns across 7 bases. This TCR was recovered from a man aged 55 to 70 in good health. CDR3 bases: TGTGCCAGCAGTTTATTTGTGGCGGGGGAGCAAGAGACCCAGTACTTC. This gives the protein CASSLFVAGEQETQYF.